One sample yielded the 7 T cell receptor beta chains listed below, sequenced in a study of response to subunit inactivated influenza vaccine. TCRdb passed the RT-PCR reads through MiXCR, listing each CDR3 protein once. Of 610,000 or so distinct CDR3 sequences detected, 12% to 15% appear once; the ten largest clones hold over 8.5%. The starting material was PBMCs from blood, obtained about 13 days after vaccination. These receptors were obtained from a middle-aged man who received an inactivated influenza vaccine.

CDR3 bases: TGTGCCAGCAGTACCCAATCGCTCGGTCTTCAAGAGACCCAGTACTTC. Translation: CASSTQSLGLQETQYF. V and J are TRBV6-2 or TRBV6-3 and TRBJ2-5; no reliable D call. The CDR3 runs 16 residues. CDR1 is MNHEY and CDR2 is SVGEGT in the germline V gene. With 5 bases removed from V and 2 bases from J, the gap between germline ends came to 18 bases.

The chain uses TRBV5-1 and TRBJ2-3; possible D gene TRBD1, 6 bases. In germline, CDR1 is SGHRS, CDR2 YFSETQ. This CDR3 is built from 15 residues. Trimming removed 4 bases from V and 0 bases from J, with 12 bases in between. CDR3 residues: CASSAGQPSTDTQYF. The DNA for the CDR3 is TGCGCCAGCAGCGCCGGACAGCCTAGCACAGATACGCAGTATTTT.

CDR3 sequence: CASSPLAGGTLGEQFF. CDR3 bases: TGTGCCAGCAGCCCCTTAGCGGGAGGGACCCTGGGTGAGCAGTTCTTC. The chain has TRBV7-8 and TRBJ2-1, with 11 bases lining up with TRBD2. This CDR3 has 16 residues. Germline V gene lookup returns CDR1 SGHVS and CDR2 FQNEAQ. The trim removed 5 bases at V and 9 bases at J, leaving 12 bases unmatched.

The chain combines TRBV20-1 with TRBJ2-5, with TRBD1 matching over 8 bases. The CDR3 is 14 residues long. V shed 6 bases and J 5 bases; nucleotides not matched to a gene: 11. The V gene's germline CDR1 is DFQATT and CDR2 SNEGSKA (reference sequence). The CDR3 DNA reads TGCAGTGCCTTAACCCAGGGGGCTTGGGAGACCCAGTACTTC. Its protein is CSALTQGAWETQYF.

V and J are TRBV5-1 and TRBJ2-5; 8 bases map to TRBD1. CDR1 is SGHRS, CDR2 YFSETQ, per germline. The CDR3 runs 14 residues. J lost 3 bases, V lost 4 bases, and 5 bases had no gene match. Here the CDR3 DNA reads TGCGCCAGCAGCATGGGACAGGTGGAAGAGACCCAGTACTTC. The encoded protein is CASSMGQVEETQYF. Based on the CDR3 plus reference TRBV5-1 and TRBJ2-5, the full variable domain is KAGVTQTPRYLIKTRGQQVTLSCSPISGHRSVSWYQQTPGQGLQFLFEYFSETQRNKGNFPGRFSGRQFSNSRSEMNVSTLELGDSALYLCASSMGQVEETQYFGPGTRLLVL.

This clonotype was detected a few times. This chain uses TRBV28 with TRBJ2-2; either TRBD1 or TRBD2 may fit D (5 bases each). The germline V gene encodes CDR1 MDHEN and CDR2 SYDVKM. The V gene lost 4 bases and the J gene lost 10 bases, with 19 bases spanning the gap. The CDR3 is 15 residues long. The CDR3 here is CASSSPATGAVELFF. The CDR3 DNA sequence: TGTGCCAGCAGTTCCCCGGCTACCGGGGCCGTGGAGCTGTTTTTT. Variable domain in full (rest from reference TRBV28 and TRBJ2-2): DVKVTQSSRYLVKRTGEKVFLECVQDMDHENMFWYRQDPGLGLRLIYFSYDVKMKEKGDIPEGYSVSREKKERFSLILESASTNQTSMYLCASSSPATGAVELFFGEGSRLTVL.

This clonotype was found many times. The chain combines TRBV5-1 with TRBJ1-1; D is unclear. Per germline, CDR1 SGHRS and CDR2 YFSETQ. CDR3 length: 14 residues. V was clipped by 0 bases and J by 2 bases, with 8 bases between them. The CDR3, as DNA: TGCGCCAGCAGCTTGGCCGCGGGCAACACTGAAGCTTTCTTT. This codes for CASSLAAGNTEAFF.